Sequencing of this T cell receptor (beta chain) was carried out in a study of TIL therapy for anti-PD-1-resistant metastatic lung cancer (dated by TCRdb to about 2021). About the full investigation: A median age of about 57 years (range about 35-85) and a median tumor PD-L1 proportion score of 6% were recorded among enrolled patients. Most of the cohort had lung adenocarcinoma, including a handful of EGFR-mutant tumors and two ALK-rearranged tumors, and half of the patients were either current or former smokers. Across the cohort, whole-exome sequencing showed a median non-synonymous tumor mutation burden of roughly 1.5 mutations per megabase. T cell receptor beta sequencing of tumor and peripheral blood served to follow clonotypes across the tumor, the expanded TIL product, and serial blood samples.

Taken with the paper, the label for time point translates to: pre-treatment sample, taken before nivolumab and TIL therapy. The baseline tumor samples were excised metastases, mostly pleural nodules or supraclavicular lymph nodes, taken from the same resection that was used to grow TIL. Tumors were harvested prior to any PD-1/PD-L1 blockade, after which nivolumab was administered to patients, and lymphodepletion, expanded TIL infusion and IL-2 were given to patients who progressed. Adults with stage 4 NSCLC were enrolled in a dual-center phase I trial from October 2017 to early 2020. The samples were drawn from an open-label, single-arm phase I trial testing tumor-infiltrating lymphocyte therapy combined with nivolumab in advanced non-small cell lung cancer. Portions of each resected tumor were snap-frozen in liquid nitrogen and stored at -80 °C. Using laser-capture macrodissection, tumor regions of interest were selected on H&E sections, then pulverized into around 16 mg aliquots and extracted using Qiagen Allprep kits.

What the study reported, not specific to this receptor: High clonal turnover was observed in TIL culture, with many enriched product clones not detected in the baseline tumor, which suggested clonal contraction rather than faithful expansion. Higher clonality and lower diversity were observed in expanded TIL cultures than in baseline intratumoral T cells (median clonality roughly 6% vs 31%, p < 0.0001). The study protocol defined all tumor marker inferences as exploratory. The cohort was highly selected, including more treatment-naive, never-smoker and oncogene-addicted patients than is typical, which limits generalizability.

The V and J ends are trimmed by 0 bases and 9 bases, leaving 16 bases between them. The CDR3 runs 14 amino acids, cysteine and phenylalanine included. Only CDR3 DNA is held: 42 bases, read in frame from base 1. From a lookup of the germline V gene, CDR1 and CDR2 are SGHRS and YFSETQ. Worth noting for this clone: Its specific antigen is unknown. No much larger clonotype is one base removed from it; base qualities were not supplied.

TCR beta CDR3 regions were amplified from genomic DNA with the immunoSEQ v3 hsTCRB kit using bias-controlled multiplex PCR. An Illumina NextSeq 500 was used to sequence the TCR libraries, reaching 1.5 million to 2 million read pairs at survey level or about 4.5-6.5 million at deep level. In the authors' own workflow: The immunoSEQ Analyzer software assigned V, D and J genes, filtered out non-productive sequences, and reported clonality. Repertoires of infused TIL and blood were compared using productive Simpson clonality and the Morisita overlap index of productive TRB rearrangements. The source is immuneACCESS, and TCRdb retained only in-frame sequences with V and J called. Part of the clones is not carried over; for the studies checked, unresolved V genes explain less than half of this, and the remainder is unexplained. V, J and clone size are those of that table, while D and trimming were read from the DNA. The sample table shows 900 to 1,300 clones, and over 70% are seen once. Of the sample, roughly 10% is held by the ten largest clones.

The sequence joins TRBV5-1 to TRBJ2-7; the D match is possibly TRBD1 or TRBD2, with 5 bases aligned in each. The TCR originated in a person aged 25-85 years with non-small cell lung cancer. The material was tumor tissue, obtained at baseline. The sequence in DNA is TGCGCCAGCAGCTTGGGGGACGGTCCTTGGGGGCAGTACTTC. Its protein reads: CASSLGDGPWGQYF. The reference TRBV5-1 and TRBJ2-7 proteins fill in what lies around the CDR3, so the full variable domain reads KAGVTQTPRYLIKTRGQQVTLSCSPISGHRSVSWYQQTPGQGLQFLFEYFSETQRNKGNFPGRFSGRQFSNSRSEMNVSTLELGDSALYLCASSLGDGPWGQYFGPGTRLTVT.